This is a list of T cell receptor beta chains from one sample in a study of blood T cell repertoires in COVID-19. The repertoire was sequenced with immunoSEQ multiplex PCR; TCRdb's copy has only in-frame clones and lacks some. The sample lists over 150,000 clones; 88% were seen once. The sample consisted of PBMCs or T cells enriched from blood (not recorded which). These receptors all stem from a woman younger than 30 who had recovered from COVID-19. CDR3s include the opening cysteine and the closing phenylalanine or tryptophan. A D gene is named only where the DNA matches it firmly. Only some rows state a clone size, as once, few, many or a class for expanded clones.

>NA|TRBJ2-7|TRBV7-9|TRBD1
TGTGCCAGCAGCCCGCGCCGACAGGGAATTTCCTACGAGCAGTACTTC
CASSPRRQGISYEQYF
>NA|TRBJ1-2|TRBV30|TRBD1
TGTGCCTGGGTCCGGGACAGAGTGAACTCGGGCTACACCTTC
CAWVRDRVNSGYTF
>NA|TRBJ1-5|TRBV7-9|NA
TGTGCCAGCAGCCGCAGTACGGGGGGTAAGGGCAATCAGCCCCAGCATTTT
CASSRSTGGKGNQPQHF
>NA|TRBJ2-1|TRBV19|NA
TGTGCCAGTAGTAGGCAGGGCTACAATGAGCAGTTCTTC
CASSRQGYNEQFF
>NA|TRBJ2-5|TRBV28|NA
TGTGCCAGCAGTCTACAACAGGGTCAGGAGACCCAGTACTTC
CASSLQQGQETQYF
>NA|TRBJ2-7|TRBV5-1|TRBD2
TGCGCCAGCAGCGGGTCTTTTCATGTAGCGGGAGGACCCGGGGAGCAGTACTTC
CASSGSFHVAGGPGEQYF
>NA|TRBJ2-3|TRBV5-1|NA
TGCGCCAGCAGCTTGGAGCGAAGCACAGATACGCAGTATTTT
CASSLERSTDTQYF
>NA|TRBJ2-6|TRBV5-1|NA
TGCGCCAGCAGCCGTTCCGGATTGCGGGTAGTCAACTCTGGGGCCAACGTCCTGACTTTC
CASSRSGLRVVNSGANVLTF
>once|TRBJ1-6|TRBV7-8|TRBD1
TGTGCCAGCAGCTTAATGACAGGGTATAATTCACCCCTCCACTTT
CASSLMTGYNSPLHF
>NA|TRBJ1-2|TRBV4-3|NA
TGCGCCAGCAGCCAAGATGTCATGGCGGGCTATGGCTACACCTTC
CASSQDVMAGYGYTF
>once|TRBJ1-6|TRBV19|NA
TGTGCCAGTAGTACAGAGGGCTTGGGTAATTCACCCCTCCACTTT
CASSTEGLGNSPLHF
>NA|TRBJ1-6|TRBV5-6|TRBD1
TGTGCCAGCAGCTCCAACCCACAGGGGTTGAAGCGGAATTCACCCCTCCACTTT
CASSSNPQGLKRNSPLHF
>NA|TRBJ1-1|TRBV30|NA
TGTGCCTGGAAAAAGGTGGGAGAAGTCTCCTACCTACAAAACACTGAAGCTTTCTTT
CAWKKVGEVSYLQNTEAFF
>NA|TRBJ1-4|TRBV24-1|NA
TGTGCCACCACCAGGGCCAACGAAAAACTGTTTTTT
CATTRANEKLFF
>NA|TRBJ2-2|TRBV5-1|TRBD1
TGCGCCAGCACCGGCCGGACAGGGGGCTTCACCGATACCGGGGAGCTGTTTTTT
CASTGRTGGFTDTGELFF
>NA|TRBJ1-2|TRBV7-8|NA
TGTGCCAGCAGCCTCACTTTGGGTGGAGGACCATTGGGCTACACCTTC
CASSLTLGGGPLGYTF
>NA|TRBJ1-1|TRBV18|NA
TGTGCCAGCTCACCCGGATATGGACAGATGAACACTGAAGCTTTCTTT
CASSPGYGQMNTEAFF
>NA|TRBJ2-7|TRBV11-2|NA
TGTGCCAGCAGCTTAGCATACGAGCAGTACTTC
CASSLAYEQYF
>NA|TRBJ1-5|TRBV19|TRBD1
TGTGCCAGTAGCGAGACAGGGTTAAGTAATCAGCCCCAGCATTTT
CASSETGLSNQPQHF
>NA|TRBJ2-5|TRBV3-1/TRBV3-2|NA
TGTGCCAGCAGCCCCCGTTTTTGTGCCCGGACTAACAAAGAGACCCAGTACTTC
CASSPRFCARTNKETQYF
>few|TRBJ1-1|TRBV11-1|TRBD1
TGTGCCAGCAGCGATCGACAGGGGGCCACTGAAGCTTTCTTT
CASSDRQGATEAFF
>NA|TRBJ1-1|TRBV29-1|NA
TGCAGCGTTGAGATGGGGGGTACTGAAGCTTTCTTT
CSVEMGGTEAFF
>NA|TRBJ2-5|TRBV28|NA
TGTGCCAGCAGTTTACCCAAAGAGGGTCTAGGAGAGACCCAGTACTTC
CASSLPKEGLGETQYF
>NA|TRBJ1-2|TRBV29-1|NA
TGCAGCGTTGAAGGGCGAGAGGACTATGGCTACACCTTC
CSVEGREDYGYTF
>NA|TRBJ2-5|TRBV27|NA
TGTGCCAGCGCCGACGGGAGAGCTGGAGTAGGGACCCAGTACTTC
CASADGRAGVGTQYF
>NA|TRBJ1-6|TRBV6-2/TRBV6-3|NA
TGTGCCAGCAGTTACAGGCGGCCGGCGGTGAATTCACCCCTCCACTTT
CASSYRRPAVNSPLHF
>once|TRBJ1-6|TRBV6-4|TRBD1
TGTGCCAGCAGTGACTCTTCGGGACAGGGTAGTTCACCCCTCCACTTT
CASSDSSGQGSSPLHF
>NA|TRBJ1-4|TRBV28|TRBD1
TGTGTCAGCAGTAAGAACAGGGGGCCCTTTTCCAGTGCTAATGAAAAACTGTTTTTT
CVSSKNRGPFSSANEKLFF
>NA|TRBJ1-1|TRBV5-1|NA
TGCGCCAGCAGCTTGGAACAGGGGAACACTGAAGCTTTCTTT
CASSLEQGNTEAFF
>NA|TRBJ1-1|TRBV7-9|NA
TGTGCCAGCAGCCCCCAAGTTTCACAGAATGAAGCTTTCTTT
CASSPQVSQNEAFF
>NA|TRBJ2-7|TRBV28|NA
TGTGCCAGCAGCCCTCACGGGACACCCTCCTACGAGCAGTACTTC
CASSPHGTPSYEQYF
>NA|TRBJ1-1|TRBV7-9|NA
TGTGCCAGCAGCTCGCTCGAGGGTACTGAAGCTTTCTTT
CASSSLEGTEAFF